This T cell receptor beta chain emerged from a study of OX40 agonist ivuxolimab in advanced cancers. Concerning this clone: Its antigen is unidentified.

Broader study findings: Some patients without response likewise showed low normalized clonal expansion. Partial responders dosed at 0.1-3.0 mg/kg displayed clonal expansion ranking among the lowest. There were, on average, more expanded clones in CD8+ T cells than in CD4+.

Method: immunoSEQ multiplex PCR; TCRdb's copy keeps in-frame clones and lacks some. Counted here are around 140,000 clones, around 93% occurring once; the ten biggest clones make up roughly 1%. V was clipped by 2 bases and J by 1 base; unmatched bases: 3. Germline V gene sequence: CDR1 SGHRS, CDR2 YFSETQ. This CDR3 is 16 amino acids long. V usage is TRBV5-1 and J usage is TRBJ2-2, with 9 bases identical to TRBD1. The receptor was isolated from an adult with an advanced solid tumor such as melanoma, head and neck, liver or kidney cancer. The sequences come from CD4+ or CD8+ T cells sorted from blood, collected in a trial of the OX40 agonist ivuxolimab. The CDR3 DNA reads TGCGCCAGCAGCTTCCTGGGACAGGGGAACACCGGGGAGCTGTTTTTT. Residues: CASSFLGQGNTGELFF.